The 20 T cell receptor beta chains listed next were all sequenced from one sample in a study of shared clonotypes between healthy human individuals. Terminally differentiated effector memory CD45RA+ cells were excluded from the naive CD8 cells, which were CD45RO-negative and positively selected for CCR7. Some clones are missing from TCRdb's copy, which holds only in-frame ones; the method was immunoSEQ multiplex PCR. This repertoire shows about 1.9 million clones, about 94% found once; its top ten account for about 1.7%. The sample comprised naive CD8+ T cells from PBMCs. Receptor source: a man aged 18 to 30 in good health. Some clones in this sample may be carry-over from other donors' samples.

The chain links TRBV19 to TRBJ1-5; D uncertain. The CDR3 is 20 residues long. Germline V gene data show CDR1 as LNHDA and CDR2 as SQIVND (reference sequence). V was trimmed by 0 bases and J by 0 bases, leaving 21 bases between them. The CDR3 DNA follows: TGTGCCAGTAGTATAGATTTTTCCCGGAGGAGGATATATAGCAATCAGCCCCAGCATTTT. It codes for CASSIDFSRRRIYSNQPQHF.

The chain recombines TRBV6-1 with TRBJ2-3; 14 nucleotides match TRBD2. This CDR3 is 18 amino acids long. Looked up from germline, CDR1 is MNHNS and CDR2 is SASEGT. J was trimmed by 6 bases and V by 2 bases; bases with no gene match: 10. In DNA form, the CDR3 reads TGTGCCAGCAGTGAAAGGGTGACTAGCGGGAGGGCCAGGGATACGCAGTATTTT. Translating gives CASSERVTSGRARDTQYF.

The rearrangement uses TRBV6-5 and TRBJ1-1; TRBD1 aligns across 7 bases. The germline V gene has CDR1 MNHEY and CDR2 SVGAGI. There are 16 residues in the CDR3. V shed 0 bases and J 4 bases; nucleotides not matched to a gene: 8. This CDR3 reads CASSYSTGEVRTEAFF. The CDR3 region has the DNA TGTGCCAGCAGTTACTCAACAGGGGAGGTGCGCACTGAAGCTTTCTTT.

This chain joins TRBV5-6 and TRBJ2-6; no definite D call. The CDR3 runs to 15 residues. Germline V gene data show CDR1 as SGHDT and CDR2 as YYEEEE. Trimming shortened V by 2 bases and J by 1 base, and 7 bases separated the two germline ends. The CDR3 nucleotides read TGTGCCAGCAGCTTTTCTGTATCTGGGGCCAACGTCCTGACTTTC. This sequence encodes CASSFSVSGANVLTF.

The count of this clone is one. The chain links TRBV29-1 to TRBJ2-2; weak D call: TRBD1 (6 bases). CDR1 and CDR2 from the germline V gene are SQVTM and ANQGSEA. The CDR3 has 14 amino acids. V was pared by 7 bases and J by 0 bases, with 12 bases between. The CDR3 DNA sequence: TGCAGCGGGGGGCTTAGGTCGAACACCGGGGAGCTGTTTTTT. Translating gives CSGGLRSNTGELFF.

This clone was detected once. The chain uses TRBV6-5 and TRBJ2-7, with 10 bases matching TRBD2. Germline V CDR1 and CDR2: MNHEY, SVGAGI. The CDR3 runs 15 residues. V was pared by 3 bases and J by 5 bases, with 7 bases of the junction left unmatched. This CDR3 is CASSYFTSGNDEQYF. CDR3 sequence (DNA): TGTGCCAGCAGTTATTTTACTAGCGGGAACGACGAGCAGTACTTC.

This clone was found once. An end of the junction does not agree with germline; a read error may underlie this. The CDR3 protein is CASSSRGRTSSNEQFF. For the CDR3, the DNA is TGTGCCAGCAGCTCGAGGGGGCGGACTTCCTCCAATGAGCAGTTCTTC. This rearrangement joins TRBV7-6 to TRBJ2-1, with TRBD1 matching over 7 bases. The CDR3 runs to 16 residues. CDR1 and CDR2 (germline): SGHVS, FNYEAQ.

This chain links TRBV29-1 with TRBJ1-1; D not resolved. Trimming removed 5 bases at V and 6 bases at J, with 10 bases between. The CDR3 consists of 11 residues. The V gene's germline CDR1 is SQVTM and CDR2 ANQGSEA. The CDR3 nucleotides read TGCAGCGTTAGGGTGGTGGCTGAAGCTTTCTTT. Protein sequence: CSVRVVAEAFF.

The chain joins TRBV5-1 to TRBJ2-3; the match to TRBD1 covers 7 bases. The CDR3 totals 15 residues. Germline V lookup: CDR1 SGHRS, CDR2 YFSETQ. Losses at the gene ends were 4 bases for V and 0 bases for J; bases not matched to a gene: 5. The CDR3 region is CASSALGQSTDTQYF. CDR3 coding DNA: TGCGCCAGCAGCGCCTTGGGACAGAGCACAGATACGCAGTATTTT.

With regard to this clone: This same CDR3 is encoded by further DNA sequences in the sample. The rearrangement joins TRBV9 to TRBJ2-3; D gene uncertain. CDR3 length: 13 residues. Germline-derived CDR1 and CDR2 are SGDLS and YYNGEE. Trimming removed 0 bases from V and 3 bases from J, with 5 bases in between. Written as DNA, the CDR3 is TGTGCCAGCAGCGTAGGTAGTACAGATACGCAGTATTTT. Translated: CASSVGSTDTQYF.

This clone was recorded only once. This sequence joins TRBV25-1 and TRBJ2-5; TRBD1 or TRBD2 may be the D gene (7 bases each). V lost 6 bases to trimming and J lost 4 bases, with 18 bases between them. The length of the CDR3 is 15 residues. Germline CDR1 is MGHDK and CDR2 is SYGVNS. The chain's CDR3 is CASSSGQGEGETQYF. The CDR3 DNA sequence: TGTGCCAGCAGCTCCGGGCAGGGGGAGGGAGAGACCCAGTACTTC.

J is TRBJ1-5 and V is TRBV19; TRBD1 matches at 7 bases. The germline V gene encodes CDR1 LNHDA and CDR2 SQIVND (reference sequence). The length of the CDR3 is 15 residues. Trimming took 4 bases from V and 5 from J; bases not matched to a gene: 8. This chain's CDR3 is CASSTGGRGYQPQHF. CDR3 in DNA: TGTGCCAGTAGTACCGGGGGCAGGGGGTATCAGCCCCAGCATTTT.

The J gene is TRBJ2-5, the V gene TRBV11-2; weak D call: TRBD2 (5 bases). Germline values: CDR1 SGHAT, CDR2 FQNNGV. Trimming left V 6 bases short and J 2 bases short, with 7 bases between. The CDR3 extends over 12 amino acids. This chain's CDR3 is CASRWEQETQYF. CDR3 sequence (DNA): TGTGCCAGCAGGTGGGAGCAAGAGACCCAGTACTTC.

The sample holds one count of this clone. The V and J genes are TRBV13 and TRBJ2-5; weak D call: TRBD2 (5 bases). The length of the CDR3 is 14 residues. Trimming left V 3 bases short and J 0 bases short, with 8 bases between. CDR1 is PRHDT and CDR2 is FYEKMQ in the germline V gene (reference sequence). CDR3 in amino acids: CASSLWEYQETQYF. The DNA for the CDR3 is TGTGCCAGCAGCTTGTGGGAGTACCAAGAGACCCAGTACTTC.

The rearrangement links TRBV4-1 to TRBJ2-1; tentatively, D is TRBD2 (5 bases). The CDR3 spans 15 residues. CDR1 MGHRA and CDR2 YSYEKL come from the germline V gene. Deletions cut 0 bases from V and 2 bases from J, with 8 bases between. In DNA, the CDR3 is TGCGCCAGCAGCCAAGATCTCGGGGCCTACAATGAGCAGTTCTTC. As protein: CASSQDLGAYNEQFF.

The chain has TRBV11-2 and TRBJ2-1; no clear D gene. With 5 bases removed from V and 7 bases from J, the gap between germline ends came to 24 bases. CDR3 length: 17 residues. Per the germline V gene, CDR1 is SGHAT and CDR2 is FQNNGV. The chain's CDR3 is CASSVITSVLPRNEQFF. The CDR3 DNA reads as TGTGCCAGCAGCGTAATCACCTCCGTGCTACCGAGGAATGAGCAGTTCTTC.

The genes are TRBV14 and TRBJ2-1; the match to TRBD2 covers 12 bases. V was clipped by 4 bases and J by 7 bases; unmatched bases: 5. Germline CDR1 reads SGHDN; CDR2 reads FVKESK. This CDR3 spans 15 amino acids. In DNA form, the CDR3 reads TGTGCCAGCAGCCCCGGACTAGCGGGGCCAAATGAGCAGTTCTTC. This encodes CASSPGLAGPNEQFF.

V is TRBV19 and J is TRBJ2-4; D unclear. The CDR3 consists of 16 residues. Germline lookup yields CDR1 LNHDA and CDR2 SQIVND (reference sequence). The V and J ends lost 5 bases and 0 bases respectively, with 14 bases between them. This CDR3 reads CASSGISELAKNIQYF. The CDR3 nucleotides are TGTGCCAGTAGTGGTATCAGTGAGTTAGCCAAAAACATTCAGTACTTC.

V is TRBV4-3 and J is TRBJ2-2, with D tentatively TRBD2 (7 bases). The CDR3 loop spans 17 amino acids. The V end lost 3 bases, the J end lost 4 bases, and 18 bases lay between the germline ends. Germline lookup yields CDR1 LGHNA and CDR2 YSLEER. The CDR3 protein is CASSHYGGTSRTGELFF. DNA for the CDR3: TGCGCCAGCAGCCACTACGGGGGGACAAGCCGCACCGGGGAGCTGTTTTTT.

The rearrangement uses TRBV7-9 and TRBJ2-7, with D maybe TRBD2 (5 bases). The CDR3 sequence is 14 residues long. V was trimmed by 2 bases and J by 3 bases, leaving 11 bases between them. CDR1 and CDR2 from the germline V gene are SEHNR and FQNEAQ (reference sequence). The CDR3 reads CASSLSGILYEQYF. The CDR3 nucleotides read TGTGCCAGCAGCTTATCCGGGATCCTCTACGAGCAGTACTTC.